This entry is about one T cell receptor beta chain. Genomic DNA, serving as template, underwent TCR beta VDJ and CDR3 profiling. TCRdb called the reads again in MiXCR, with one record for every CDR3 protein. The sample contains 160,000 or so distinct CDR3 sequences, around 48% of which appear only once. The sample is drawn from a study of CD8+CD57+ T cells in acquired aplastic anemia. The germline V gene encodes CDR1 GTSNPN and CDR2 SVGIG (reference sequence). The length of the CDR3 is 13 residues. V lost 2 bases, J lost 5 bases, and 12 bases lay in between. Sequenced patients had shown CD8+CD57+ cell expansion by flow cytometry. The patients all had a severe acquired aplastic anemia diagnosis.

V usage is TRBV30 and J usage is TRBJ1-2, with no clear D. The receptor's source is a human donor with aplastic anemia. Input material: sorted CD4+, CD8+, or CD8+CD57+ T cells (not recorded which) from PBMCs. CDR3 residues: CAWSSGLGYGYTF. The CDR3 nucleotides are TGTGCCTGGAGTTCGGGCCTGGGGTATGGCTACACCTTC.